The 10 T cell receptor beta chains presented below share a single source sample, sequenced in a study of blood T cells in healthy people across ages. Sample-barcoded 5' priming and a J-beta primer mix drove a second PCR of about 6 to 12 cycles. Via MiXCR, TCRdb re-called the 5' RACE reads, giving one row per CDR3 protein. The top ten hold approximately 14% of the sample, which has some 640,000 distinct CDR3 sequences, about 30% seen once. The sample comprised blood. These receptors all come from a woman older than 75 in good health.

As for this clonotype: A junction boundary mismatches the germline segment, possibly from a read error. The J gene is TRBJ2-1, the V gene TRBV12-3 or TRBV12-4; weak D call: TRBD2 (6 bases). The J call may be incorrect, as the DNA end agrees better with TRBJ2-7. The CDR3 extends over 15 amino acids. CDR3 DNA: TGTGCCGGCAGAGCGTTAAGGGACTCCTACAATGAGCAGTACTTC. Amino acids: CAGRALRDSYNEQYF.

This clonotype was recorded at least ten times. J is TRBJ1-6 and V is TRBV4-3, with D tentatively TRBD1 (5 bases). V lost 0 bases and J lost 7, with 13 bases in between. This CDR3 is 16 amino acids long. From germline, CDR1 is LGHNA and CDR2 YSLEER. As DNA, the CDR3 is TGCGCCAGCAGCCAAGATCTCCAGGGAAGGAATTCACCCCTCCACTTT. It yields the protein CASSQDLQGRNSPLHF.

To note about this clonotype: Germline and junction disagree at one end, which may indicate a read error. The chain uses TRBV9 and TRBJ1-6, with 8 positions matching TRBD1. The germline gives CDR1 SGDLS, CDR2 YYNGEE. The CDR3 contains 16 residues. CDR3 in DNA: TGTGCCAGTAGCGCAGGGGGCGGCGAGTATTATTCACCCCTCCACTTT. Translation gives CASSAGGGEYYSPLHF.

A few counts support this clonotype. The V gene is TRBV6-5, the J gene TRBJ1-2; 7 bases fit TRBD1. The J segment lost 0 bases and the V segment lost 6 bases, leaving 4 bases of the junction unmatched. CDR1 is MNHEY and CDR2 is SVGAGI in the germline V gene. The CDR3 contains 14 residues. The CDR3 bases are TGTGCCAGCAGACCCGGGACAGCTAACTATGGCTACACCTTC. This codes for CASRPGTANYGYTF.

This clonotype came up many times. The rearrangement uses TRBV29-1 and TRBJ2-1; 7 bases agree with TRBD1. Germline lookup yields CDR1 SQVTM and CDR2 ANQGSEA. V lost 4 bases and J lost 7; bases outside the gene matches: 10. The CDR3 contains 14 residues. CDR3: CSVVPGGLGNEQFF. CDR3 DNA: TGCAGCGTTGTACCAGGGGGTCTGGGAAATGAGCAGTTCTTC.

The sample holds many counts of this clonotype. The chain uses TRBV20-1 and TRBJ2-3; D might be TRBD1 (6 bases). Trimming pared 2 bases from V and 0 bases from J, leaving 9 bases between. The germline gives CDR1 DFQATT, CDR2 SNEGSKA (reference sequence). The CDR3 has 14 amino acids. The CDR3 nucleotides are TGCAGTGCTAGACGACAGGAGAGCACAGATACGCAGTATTTT. Translated: CSARRQESTDTQYF.

The table lists this clonotype with many counts. The V gene is TRBV5-1, the J gene TRBJ2-3; D possibly uses TRBD1 or TRBD2 (5 bases each). CDR1 is SGHRS, CDR2 YFSETQ, per germline. The CDR3 has 15 residues. Between the trimmed V and J ends, which lost 6 bases and 1 base, there was a span of 15 bases. The CDR3 is CASTTLMGGTDTQYF. In nucleotides, the CDR3 is TGCGCCAGCACCACCCTAATGGGGGGCACAGATACGCAGTATTTT.

Note on this clonotype: One end of the junction varies from germline; a read error may be responsible. This sequence joins TRBV5-1 and TRBJ2-1; D might be TRBD2 (7 bases). The germline gives CDR1 SGHRS, CDR2 YFSETQ. The CDR3 covers 16 residues. CDR3 residues: CASSLVGGTSYNGQFF. CDR3 sequence (DNA): TGCGCCAGCAGCTTGGTCGGGGGGACATCCTACAATGGGCAGTTCTTC.

This clonotype was recorded at least ten times. This sequence joins TRBV2 and TRBJ2-4; possible D gene TRBD2, 6 bases. CDR1 and CDR2 (germline): SNHLY, FYNNEI. V was clipped by 2 bases and J by 1 base, with 9 bases between them. The CDR3 runs to 15 residues. The CDR3 sequence is CASSEWGDAKNIQYF. The DNA of the CDR3 is TGTGCCAGCAGTGAATGGGGGGACGCCAAAAACATTCAGTACTTC.

In its sample, this clonotype was seen many times. V usage is TRBV28 and J usage is TRBJ1-2; D call uncertain. CDR1 is MDHEN and CDR2 is SYDVKM in the germline V gene. This CDR3 spans 12 amino acids. V shed 6 bases and J shed 8 bases, with 13 bases lying between them. The CDR3 here is CASSAGARGYTF. DNA of the CDR3: TGTGCCAGCAGCGCAGGAGCACGAGGCTACACCTTC.